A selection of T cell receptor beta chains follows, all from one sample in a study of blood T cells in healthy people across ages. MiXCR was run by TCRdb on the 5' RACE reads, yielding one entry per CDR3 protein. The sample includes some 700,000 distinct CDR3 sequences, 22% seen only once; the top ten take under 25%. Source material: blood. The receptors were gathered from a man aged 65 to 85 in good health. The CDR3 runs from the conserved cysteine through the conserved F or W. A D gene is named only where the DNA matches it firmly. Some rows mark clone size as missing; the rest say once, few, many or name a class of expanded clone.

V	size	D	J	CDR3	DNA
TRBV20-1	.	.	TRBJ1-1	CSARGGGPTEAFF	TGCAGTGCTAGAGGGGGGGGCCCCACTGAAGCTTTCTTT
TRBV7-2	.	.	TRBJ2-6	CASSLDSELSGANVLTF	TGTGCCAGCAGCCTCGACAGCGAACTCTCTGGGGCCAACGTCCTGACTTTC
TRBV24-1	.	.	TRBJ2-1	CATRDRDSRGRQQFF	TGTGCCACCAGAGACCGGGACTCTCGGGGCAGGCAGCAGTTCTTC
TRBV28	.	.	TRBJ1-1	CASRRQRMNTEAFF	TGTGCCAGCAGGCGACAGAGAATGAACACTGAAGCTTTCTTT
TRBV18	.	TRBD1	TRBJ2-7	CASSPGQGREQYF	TGTGCCAGCTCACCGGGACAGGGCAGGGAGCAGTACTTC
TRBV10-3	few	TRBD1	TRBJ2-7	CAIRDRGYEQYF	TGTGCCATCAGGGACAGGGGTTACGAGCAGTACTTC
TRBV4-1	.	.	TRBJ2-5	CASSQTGNLGETQYF	TGCGCCAGCAGCCAAACAGGGAACCTCGGAGAGACCCAGTACTTC
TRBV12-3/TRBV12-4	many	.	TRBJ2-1	CASMKGVYNEQFF	TGTGCCAGCATGAAGGGGGTGTACAATGAGCAGTTCTTC
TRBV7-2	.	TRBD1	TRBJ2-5	CASSLQGWSETQYF	TGTGCCAGCAGCCTACAGGGGTGGTCAGAGACCCAGTACTTC
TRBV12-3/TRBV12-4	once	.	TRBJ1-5	CASSFGGLNQPHHF	TGTGCCAGCAGTTTTGGCGGACTCAATCAGCCCCATCATTTT
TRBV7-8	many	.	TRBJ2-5	CASSQDRGQETQYF	TGTGCCAGCAGCCAGGACAGAGGTCAAGAGACCCAGTACTTC
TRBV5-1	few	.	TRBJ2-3	CASSQEGIADTQYF	TGCGCCAGCAGCCAGGAGGGGATTGCAGATACGCAGTATTTT
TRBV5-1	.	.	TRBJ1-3	CASSLETRDTIYF	TGCGCCAGCAGCTTGGAAACACGCGACACCATATATTTT
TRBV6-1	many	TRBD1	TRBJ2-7	CASSEADGTGGYEQYF	TGTGCCAGCAGTGAAGCGGACGGGACAGGGGGGTACGAGCAGTACTTC
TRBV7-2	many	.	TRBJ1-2	CASSSQLPGTNYGYTF	TGTGCCAGCAGCTCTCAATTACCCGGGACAAACTATGGCTACACCTTC
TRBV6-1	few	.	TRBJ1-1	CASSGRDGLNTEAFF	TGTGCCAGCAGTGGCCGGGACGGGCTGAACACTGAAGCTTTCTTT
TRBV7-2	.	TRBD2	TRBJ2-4	CASSLEATSGIKNIQYF	TGTGCCAGCAGCTTAGAGGCGACTAGCGGAATCAAAAACATTCAGTACTTC
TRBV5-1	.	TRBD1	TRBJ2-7	CASSVSGQGYEQYF	TGCGCCAGCAGCGTCTCGGGACAGGGATACGAGCAGTACTTC
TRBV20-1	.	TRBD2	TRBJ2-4	CSASRAGVVIQHF	TGCAGTGCTAGTAGGGCGGGAGTGGTCATTCAGCACTTC
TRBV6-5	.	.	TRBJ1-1	CASTPGRGTEAFF	TGTGCCAGCACCCCTGGACGGGGCACTGAAGCTTTCTTT
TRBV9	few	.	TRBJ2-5	CASSVEAGVQETQYF	TGTGCCAGCAGCGTAGAGGCAGGAGTTCAAGAGACCCAGTACTTC
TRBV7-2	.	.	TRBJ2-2	CASTLVFAGELFF	TGTGCCAGCACCCTGGTCTTCGCCGGGGAGCTGTTTTTT
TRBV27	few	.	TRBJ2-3	CASSPGWGGTQYF	TGTGCCAGCAGTCCGGGATGGGGTGGTACGCAGTATTTT
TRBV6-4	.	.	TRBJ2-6	CASSDAWRGNSGANVLTF	TGTGCCAGCAGTGACGCATGGCGGGGAAACTCTGGGGCCAACGTCCTGACTTTC
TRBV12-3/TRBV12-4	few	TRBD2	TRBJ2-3	CASSFIALAGASTDTQYF	TGTGCCAGCAGTTTTATAGCACTAGCGGGGGCGAGCACAGATACGCAGTATTTT
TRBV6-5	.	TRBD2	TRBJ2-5	CASSYRTSGGEGTQYF	TGTGCCAGCAGTTACAGGACTAGCGGTGGGGAGGGGACCCAGTACTTC